This T cell receptor beta chain was observed in a study of cytomegalovirus exposure and HLA in healthy donors. Both 60 Vbeta primers and 13 Jbeta primers went into the PCR. Sequencing was performed with immunoSEQ multiplex PCR; in TCRdb, only in-frame clones are kept and a portion is missing. This table holds more than 110,000 clones, roughly 77% found once. Donors were nominally healthy when sampled, though unrecorded immune exposures were likely. The CDR3 totals 14 residues. CDR1 MDHEN and CDR2 SYDVKM come from the germline V gene. Trimming removed 8 bases at V and 4 bases at J, with 15 bases between.

The sequence was collected from a woman aged 25 to 39 in good health and CMV-seronegative. The specimen sequenced was PBMCs. The chain is built from TRBV28 and TRBJ2-1; D possibly corresponds to TRBD1 (5 bases). The CDR3 DNA sequence: TGTGCCAGCCTTAGGGGTCAGAAGTACAATGAGCAGTTCTTC. Amino acid sequence: CASLRGQKYNEQFF. The whole variable domain, filled in from reference TRBV28 and TRBJ2-1, reads DVKVTQSSRYLVKRTGEKVFLECVQDMDHENMFWYRQDPGLGLRLIYFSYDVKMKEKGDIPEGYSVSREKKERFSLILESASTNQTSMYLCASLRGQKYNEQFFGPGTRLTVL.